This T cell receptor beta chain emerged from a study of CD8+CD57+ T cells in acquired aplastic anemia. Study-wide background: On average, sorted CD4+ and CD8+ cells gave approximately 3.5 ug of DNA. CD4+ cells from healthy donors averaged roughly 9.9 million reads. Findings and limits, study-wide: Statistical testing detected no significant gap in CD8+ Simpson's diversity between patients and controls. Common to patients and controls were 25 to 30 CD8+ CDR3 sequences.

In its sample, this clonotype was seen many times. Its antigen is still unknown. The CDR3 is 17 amino acids. V lost 5 bases and J 3 bases, leaving 22 bases between the germline ends. Germline V gene lookup returns CDR1 SGHAT and CDR2 FQDESV (reference sequence). TCR beta VDJ and CDR3 were profiled, and genomic DNA was the template. TCRdb reprocessed the reads with MiXCR, giving one entry per CDR3 protein. The sample has about 81,000 distinct CDR3 sequences, less than 60% seen once. Input material: sorted CD4+, CD8+, or CD8+CD57+ T cells (not recorded which) from PBMCs. This sequence originates from a human donor in good health, serving as a control. J is TRBJ1-1 and V is TRBV11-1; D is possibly TRBD1 (6 bases). The CDR3 DNA follows: TGTGCCAGCAGCCCTCGCCTCCCGGGGGCGCAGGACACTGAAGCTTTCTTT. Translated, it gives CASSPRLPGAQDTEAFF.